The 18 T cell receptor beta chains below all came from one sample that was sequenced in a study of T-cell reconstitution after alpha-beta-depleted transplantation in children (dated by TCRdb to 2016 to 2018). This specimen's treatment or condition label, per the study, means: allogeneic hematopoietic cell transplantation with graft depleted of TCRalphabeta T cells and CD19 B cells. The library was produced with PCR. Reads for this sample came from an Illumina HiSeq 2500. TCR library preparation used molecular barcoding, with unique molecular identifiers applied to normalize quantification of the TCRbeta repertoire. TCRdb handled the public reads itself, with Q25 trimming in fastp and clone calling in MiXCR, and kept productive beta chains. Identical CDR3 proteins give one entry, which carries the most common genes and DNA. The sample table records roughly 500,000 distinct CDR3 sequences; under 12% of these occur just once. The biggest ten clones account for 2% to 2.5% of the sample.

Source: PBMCs, taken before TCRalphabeta/CD19-depleted stem cell transplant. The receptors come from a child aged 2-15 years with inherited bone marrow failure, due to receive a stem cell transplant.

This clonotype has a count of ten or more. The chain recombines TRBV20-1 with TRBJ2-3; D might be TRBD1 or TRBD2, each matching 5 bases. The CDR3 is 13 amino acids. Trimming left V 6 bases short and J 6 bases short, with 16 bases between. CDR1 and CDR2 (germline): DFQATT, SNEGSKA (reference sequence). DNA for the CDR3: TGCAGTGCCCCGGGACCCGGCGGGGATACGCAGTATTTT. Its protein product is CSAPGPGGDTQYF.

This clonotype was seen many times. This chain connects TRBV5-1 to TRBJ2-7; 7 bases match TRBD2. The V gene end was trimmed by 7 bases and the J gene end by 4 bases; junction bases not matched to a gene: 14. The length of the CDR3 is 15 residues. The germline V gene has CDR1 SGHRS and CDR2 YFSETQ. The CDR3 bases are TGCGCCAGCGGAGCCGGGACTACACTGCCTTACGAGCAGTACTTC. Amino acids: CASGAGTTLPYEQYF.

This clonotype was picked up many times. This sequence joins TRBV12-3 or TRBV12-4 and TRBJ2-7; TRBD1 aligns across 8 bases. The CDR3 runs 14 residues. J gave up 5 bases and V 6 bases, and 9 bases lay outside the gene matches. The CDR3 nucleotides read TGTGCCAGCAGCCCTCAAGGGACAGGAGACGAGCAGTACTTC. Protein sequence: CASSPQGTGDEQYF.

This clonotype was recorded at least ten times. This chain connects TRBV7-2 to TRBJ2-3; D possibly corresponds to TRBD1 (5 bases). The CDR3 sequence is 13 residues long. Germline V CDR1 and CDR2: SGHTA, FQGNSA. Trimming removed 4 bases at V and 4 bases at J, with 9 bases between. The CDR3 reads CASSWQGSDTQYF. The CDR3 region has the DNA TGTGCCAGCAGCTGGCAGGGTTCAGATACGCAGTATTTT. Variable domain in full (rest from reference TRBV7-2 and TRBJ2-3): GAGVSQSPSNKVTEKGKDVELRCDPISGHTALYWYRQSLGQGLEFLIYFQGNSAPDKSGLPSDRFSAERTGGSVSTLTIQRTQQEDSAVYLCASSWQGSDTQYFGPGTRLTVL.

This clonotype appeared many times. The chain couples TRBV7-8 to TRBJ2-3, with TRBD2 matching 10 bases. CDR1 is SGHVS, CDR2 FQNEAQ, per germline. The CDR3 spans 17 residues. V gave up 5 bases and J gave up 4 bases; unmatched junction bases: 12. The CDR3 region has the DNA TGTGCCAGCAGCCTCGAGCGGACTAGCGGTTCATCAGATACGCAGTATTTT. Amino acid sequence: CASSLERTSGSSDTQYF.

The table lists this clonotype with a few counts. The chain recombines TRBV7-9 with TRBJ1-2; 9 bases match TRBD1. Unmatched junction bases numbered 3, after V lost 2 bases and J lost 8 bases. CDR1 and CDR2 (germline): SEHNR, FQNEAQ (reference sequence). The CDR3 is 13 amino acids. The CDR3 is CASSLTGGWGYTF. CDR3 DNA sequence: TGTGCCAGCAGCTTAACAGGGGGCTGGGGCTACACCTTC.

This clonotype was seen a few times. The chain employs TRBV3-1 and TRBJ2-1; possible D gene TRBD2, 6 bases. This CDR3 has 15 residues. Germline CDR1 LGHDT, CDR2 YNNKEL (reference sequence). V was clipped by 0 bases and J by 7 bases, with 13 bases between them. CDR3 loop: CASSQDSGEGNEQFF. The DNA of the CDR3 is TGTGCCAGCAGCCAAGACTCGGGAGAGGGGAATGAGCAGTTCTTC.

This clonotype has more than one count but fewer than ten. The chain couples TRBV14 to TRBJ2-4, with 7 bases that match TRBD2. Germline assignment: CDR1 SGHDN and CDR2 FVKESK. The trim removed 4 bases at V and 5 bases at J, leaving 5 bases unmatched. CDR3 length equals 14 residues. CDR3 sequence reads: CASSPGEGENIQYF. CDR3 sequence (DNA): TGTGCCAGCAGCCCTGGGGAGGGAGAAAACATTCAGTACTTC.

There are many counts of this clonotype. The chain uses TRBV24-1 and TRBJ2-5; TRBD1 is a possible D gene (5 bases). V lost 4 bases and J 4 bases, leaving 15 bases between the germline ends. This CDR3 region has 15 residues. Per germline, CDR1 KGHDR and CDR2 SFDVKD. This CDR3 is CATSDLQGSGETQYF. The CDR3 region has the DNA TGTGCCACCAGTGACCTCCAGGGAAGTGGAGAGACCCAGTACTTC.

Regarding this clonotype: This sequence may be a read error, since a much larger clone differs from it by one base. The J gene is TRBJ2-1, the V gene TRBV28, with D perhaps TRBD1 (6 bases). Germline values: CDR1 MDHEN, CDR2 SYDVKM. V was cut by 4 bases and J by 8 bases, with 18 bases left in between. CDR3 size: 15 residues. The CDR3 region is CASSSTGFTRDEQFF. In DNA, the CDR3 is TGTGCCAGCAGTTCCACAGGGTTCACACGGGATGAGCAGTTCTTC. Full variable domain (rest looked up from reference TRBV28 and TRBJ2-1): DVKVTQSSRYLVKRTGEKVFLECVQDMDHENMFWYRQDPGLGLRLIYFSYDVKMKEKGDIPEGYSVSREKKERFSLILESASTNQTSMYLCASSSTGFTRDEQFFGPGTRLTVL.

This clonotype was picked up many times. This chain connects TRBV5-1 to TRBJ2-1; D may be TRBD2 (6 bases). The V and J ends lost 0 bases and 4 bases respectively, with 14 bases between them. Germline-derived CDR1 and CDR2 are SGHRS and YFSETQ. This CDR3 has 16 residues. CDR3 region: CASSLGPGASYNEQFF. In DNA, the CDR3 is TGCGCCAGCAGCTTGGGGCCGGGAGCTTCTTACAATGAGCAGTTCTTC.

This clonotype has ten or more counts. One end of the junction fails to match germline, which may point to a read error. V is TRBV20-1 and J is TRBJ1-4; 7 bases match TRBD1. Germline CDR1 is DFQATT and CDR2 is SNEGSKA (reference sequence). This CDR3 is built from 13 residues. CDR3 residues: CSARATLDGTVHF. The CDR3 bases are TGCAGTGCTAGAGCCACATTAGACGGGACAGTACACTTT.

This clonotype showed up many times. The chain carries TRBV27 and TRBJ2-7; unclear D gene. Trimming took off 7 bases at V and 2 bases at J, with 9 bases between the two ends. This CDR3 has 12 amino acids. Looked up from germline, CDR1 is MNHEY and CDR2 is SMNVEV (reference sequence). CDR3 region: CASMGFPYEQYF. In DNA, the CDR3 is TGTGCCAGCATGGGGTTCCCCTACGAGCAGTACTTC.

This clonotype was counted only a few times. V and J are TRBV12-3 or TRBV12-4 and TRBJ1-4; 8 bases map to TRBD1. J lost 0 bases, V lost 6 bases, and 3 bases had no gene match. CDR3 length equals 15 residues. The CDR3 nucleotides are TGTGCCAGCAGGACAGGGGACTCAACTAATGAAAAACTGTTTTTT. This gives the protein CASRTGDSTNEKLFF.

The table lists this clonotype with many counts. The J gene is TRBJ1-1, the V gene TRBV6-5, with 7 positions matching TRBD1. V lost 1 base and J lost 1; bases outside the gene matches: 9. The germline V gene has CDR1 MNHEY and CDR2 SVGAGI. CDR3 length: 17 amino acids. This CDR3 is CASSYLGTDGQNTEAFF. The CDR3 DNA is TGTGCCAGCAGTTACTTGGGGACAGATGGGCAGAACACTGAAGCTTTCTTT.

There are a few counts of this clonotype. V usage is TRBV4-2 and J usage is TRBJ2-2, with 7 bases fitting TRBD2. Germline CDR1 reads LGHNA; CDR2 reads YNFKEQ. The V and J ends lost 3 bases and 1 base, in that order; junction bases with no gene match: 8. This CDR3 region has 17 residues. The CDR3 DNA reads TGTGCCAGCAGCCACGTCCCTAGCGGTCAGAACACCGGGGAGCTGTTTTTT. This encodes CASSHVPSGQNTGELFF.

This clonotype was observed at least ten times. The rearrangement uses TRBV12-3 or TRBV12-4 and TRBJ1-1, with 9 bases lining up with TRBD1. Trimming removed 6 bases from V and 7 bases from J; junction bases left unmatched: 6. CDR3 length: 13 amino acids. CDR3 DNA: TGTGCCAGCAGCCGAGGACAGGGGAATGAAGCTTTCTTT. This sequence encodes CASSRGQGNEAFF.

This clonotype came up many times. The chain has TRBV30 and TRBJ2-7, with D perhaps given as TRBD1 or TRBD2 (6 bases each). Germline V lookup: CDR1 GTSNPN, CDR2 SVGIG (reference sequence). There are 14 residues in the CDR3. V shed 1 base and J shed 2 bases, with 12 bases lying between them. Here the CDR3 reads CAWSATGGPYEQYF. In DNA, the CDR3 is TGTGCCTGGAGTGCTACTGGGGGGCCCTACGAGCAGTACTTC.